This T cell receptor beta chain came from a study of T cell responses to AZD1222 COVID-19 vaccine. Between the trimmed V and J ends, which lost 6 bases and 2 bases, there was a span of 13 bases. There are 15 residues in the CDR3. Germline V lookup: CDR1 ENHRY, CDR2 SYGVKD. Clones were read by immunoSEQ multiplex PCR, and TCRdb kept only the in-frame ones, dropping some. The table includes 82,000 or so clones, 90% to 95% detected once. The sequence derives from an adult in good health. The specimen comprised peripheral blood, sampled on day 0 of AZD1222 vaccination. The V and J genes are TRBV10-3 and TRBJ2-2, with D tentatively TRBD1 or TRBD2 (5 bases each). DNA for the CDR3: TGTGCCATCAGCTCCGGGGCGCTTAACACCGGGGAGCTGTTTTTT. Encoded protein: CAISSGALNTGELFF.